One sample yielded the 11 T cell receptor beta chains listed below, sequenced in a study of cytomegalovirus exposure and HLA in healthy donors. Vbeta (60) and Jbeta (13) primers were used in the PCR. Assay: immunoSEQ multiplex PCR; the TCRdb copy retains only in-frame clones and omits some. The sample contains 130,000 or so clones, roughly four fifths of which appear only once. Specimen: PBMCs. All receptors derive from a man between 18 and 35 years old in good health and CMV-seropositive.

The chain is built from TRBV5-4 and TRBJ2-7, with TRBD2 identical over 10 bases. The germline V gene has CDR1 SGHNT and CDR2 YYREEE (reference sequence). The length of the CDR3 is 15 residues. Trimming at V came to 4 bases and at J to 3 bases, leaving 7 bases not matched to a gene. Here the CDR3 reads CASSRSGRSGYEQYF. DNA of the CDR3: TGTGCCAGCAGCCGTAGCGGGAGGAGCGGCTACGAGCAGTACTTC.

V usage is TRBV12-5 and J usage is TRBJ2-1; 10 positions match TRBD1. There are 16 residues in the CDR3. Per germline, CDR1 LGHNT and CDR2 FRNRAP. V shed 0 bases and J 6 bases; nucleotides not matched to a gene: 5. The CDR3 region is CASGLVLRTGGNEQFF. The CDR3 DNA follows: TGTGCTAGTGGTTTGGTACTGCGGACAGGGGGCAATGAGCAGTTCTTC.

J is TRBJ2-5 and V is TRBV28, with no clear D. Trimming took off 4 bases at V and 0 bases at J, with 15 bases between the two ends. Germline assignment: CDR1 MDHEN and CDR2 SYDVKM. This CDR3 is built from 16 residues. CDR3 sequence (DNA): TGTGCCAGCAGTTATCGAGGCATCCGGTACCAAGAGACCCAGTACTTC. Protein product: CASSYRGIRYQETQYF. Full variable domain (rest looked up from reference TRBV28 and TRBJ2-5): DVKVTQSSRYLVKRTGEKVFLECVQDMDHENMFWYRQDPGLGLRLIYFSYDVKMKEKGDIPEGYSVSREKKERFSLILESASTNQTSMYLCASSYRGIRYQETQYFGPGTRLLVL.

This clone was observed a single time. The chain has TRBV15 and TRBJ1-5, with D possibly matching TRBD1 (5 bases). Looked up from germline, CDR1 is LNHNV and CDR2 is YYDKDF (reference sequence). The CDR3 contains 18 residues. V was trimmed by 0 bases and J by 4 bases, leaving 19 bases between them. In DNA, the CDR3 is TGTGCCACCAGCAGAGAGTCGGGTACAGGAGATTTGAATCAGCCCCAGCATTTT. This gives the protein CATSRESGTGDLNQPQHF.

This clone was seen only once. The gene calls are TRBV27 and TRBJ1-1; tentative D call: TRBD1 (5 bases). V was pared by 6 bases and J by 5 bases, with 37 bases between. The CDR3 has 21 amino acids. CDR1 and CDR2 from the germline V gene are MNHEY and SMNVEV (reference sequence). The CDR3 bases are TGTGCCAGCAGCCGGAGGGGAGCCCGGCCATGGGGGGGGTTAAACGGGACTGAAGCTTTCTTT. Protein product: CASSRRGARPWGGLNGTEAFF.

This sequence joins TRBV9 and TRBJ2-1; 7 bases agree with TRBD1. Germline V gives CDR1 SGDLS, CDR2 YYNGEE. This CDR3 is 15 amino acids long. V dropped 0 bases and J dropped 5; count of bases not matched to a gene: 5. The CDR3 sequence: CASSVGGTVNNEQFF. The DNA of the CDR3 is TGTGCCAGCAGCGTAGGGGGGACAGTTAACAATGAGCAGTTCTTC.

The rearrangement uses TRBV6-5 and TRBJ2-7; D is perhaps TRBD2 (6 bases). The CDR3 is made up of 12 amino acids. Germline loops: CDR1 MNHEY, CDR2 SVGAGI. V was cut by 8 bases and J by 3 bases, with 11 bases left in between. The CDR3 region is CASRDSYYEQYF. CDR3 in DNA: TGTGCCAGCCGGGACTCATACTACGAGCAGTACTTC.

The CDR3, as DNA: TGTGCCAGCAGCCAAGGCGGGGGGTATGAAGCTTTCTTT. It is translated as CASSQGGGYEAFF. The rearrangement joins TRBV4-2 to TRBJ1-1; D possibly corresponds to TRBD1 (5 bases). V lost 1 base and J lost 7, with 10 bases in between. The CDR3 has 13 residues. CDR1 is LGHNA, CDR2 YNFKEQ, per germline.

The chain employs TRBV7-8 and TRBJ2-1; 7 bases fit TRBD1. The CDR3 is 16 amino acids. Germline trimming cut 5 bases from V and 7 bases from J; bases unmatched to any gene: 14. Germline-derived CDR1 and CDR2 are SGHVS and FQNEAQ. As DNA, the CDR3 is TGTGCCAGCAGCCACCGGACAGGTATGTCTTTAAATGAGCAGTTCTTC. Its translation: CASSHRTGMSLNEQFF.

V gene TRBV19 combines with J gene TRBJ2-7, with D perhaps matching TRBD2 (5 bases). Germline CDR1 and CDR2: LNHDA and SQIVND (reference sequence). The CDR3 runs to 15 residues. Trimming removed 3 bases from V and 7 bases from J, with 19 bases in between. In DNA, the CDR3 is TGTGCCAGTAGTATGAGGGCGGGTTCCATCGGGGAGCAGTACTTC. This codes for CASSMRAGSIGEQYF.

The chain joins TRBV28 to TRBJ1-1; TRBD1 aligns across 9 bases. The germline V gene encodes CDR1 MDHEN and CDR2 SYDVKM. The CDR3 has 17 residues. Losses at the gene ends were 3 bases for V and 0 bases for J; bases not matched to a gene: 8. The CDR3 nucleotides are TGTGCCAGCAGTTTCAGTACAGGGGGCGGGTTGAACACTGAAGCTTTCTTT. Its protein product is CASSFSTGGGLNTEAFF.